The entry below describes one T cell receptor beta chain. Original handling: Reference gene primer amplification gave estimated nucleated cell counts. Generated by immunoSEQ multiplex PCR, the TCRdb table keeps only in-frame clones and is missing some. The DNA gave D and trimming, while V, J and clone size come from that table. The sample records about 110,000 clones, 75% to 95% being singletons. The data derive from a study of blood T cell repertoires in COVID-19. Study at large: Researchers got acute and convalescent COVID-19 samples from the United States, Italy and Spain. Sources were T cells, B-cell-depleted T cells, or PBMCs; the material itself was cDNA or gDNA.

The CDR3 contains 15 residues. Germline V lookup: CDR1 MNHEY, CDR2 SVGAGI. V shed 3 bases and J 1 base; nucleotides not matched to a gene: 5. This receptor was obtained from a woman in her thirties with acute or convalescent COVID-19. The chain couples TRBV6-5 to TRBJ2-7; 8 nucleotides align to TRBD2. Source material: peripheral blood. As DNA, the CDR3 is TGTGCCAGCAGTTATTTTGGCGGGGGGTCCTACGAGCAGTACTTC. Protein sequence: CASSYFGGGSYEQYF.